The source of this T cell receptor (beta chain) is a study of human T cells and chemical hapten exposure. General observations from the study: Having alopecia, the donors may differ immunologically from healthy people.

TCRdb analysed the RACE reads with MiXCR anew, one entry per CDR3 protein. Of about 200,000 distinct CDR3 sequences in the sample, 24% are singletons; the top ten hold over 2%. This clonotype occurred a few times. Its cognate antigen is unknown. Trimming removed 0 bases from V and 8 bases from J; junction bases left unmatched: 6. From germline, CDR1 is LGHNA and CDR2 YSLEER. The CDR3 runs to 15 residues. The time point denotes: patch test 3, about 24 weeks after DPC sensitization. As for treatment: therapeutic diphenylcyclopropenone sensitization with weekly scalp DPC. This chain connects TRBV4-3 to TRBJ2-1; 8 bases fit TRBD2. The clonotype originates from a woman aged 40 to 50 with alopecia areata. Some clones in this sample may be carry-over from other donors' samples. The sample was whole blood, taken in connection with sensitization to the hapten diphenylcyclopropenone (DPC). The CDR3 DNA reads TGCGCCAGCAGCCAAGATATGGGACTAGGCGATGAGCAGTTCTTC. Translated: CASSQDMGLGDEQFF.